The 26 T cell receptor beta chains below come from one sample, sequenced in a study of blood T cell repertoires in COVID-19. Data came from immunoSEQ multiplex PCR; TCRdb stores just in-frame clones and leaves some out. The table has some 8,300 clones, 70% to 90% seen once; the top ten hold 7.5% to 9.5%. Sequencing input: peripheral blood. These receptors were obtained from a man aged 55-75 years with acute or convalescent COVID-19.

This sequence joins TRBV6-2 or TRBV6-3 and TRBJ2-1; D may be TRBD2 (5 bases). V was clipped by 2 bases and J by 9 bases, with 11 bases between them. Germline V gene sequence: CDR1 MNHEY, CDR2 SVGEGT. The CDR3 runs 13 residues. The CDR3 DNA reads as TGTGCCAGCAGTTACGGGAGCACGGGTGAGCAGTTCTTC. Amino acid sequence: CASSYGSTGEQFF.

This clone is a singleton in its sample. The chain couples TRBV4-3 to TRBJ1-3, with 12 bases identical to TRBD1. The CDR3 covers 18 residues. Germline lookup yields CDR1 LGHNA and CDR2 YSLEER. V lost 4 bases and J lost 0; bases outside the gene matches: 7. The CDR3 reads CASSRDRGPFFSGNTIYF. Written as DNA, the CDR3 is TGCGCCAGCAGCCGGGACAGGGGGCCATTTTTCTCTGGAAACACCATATATTTT.

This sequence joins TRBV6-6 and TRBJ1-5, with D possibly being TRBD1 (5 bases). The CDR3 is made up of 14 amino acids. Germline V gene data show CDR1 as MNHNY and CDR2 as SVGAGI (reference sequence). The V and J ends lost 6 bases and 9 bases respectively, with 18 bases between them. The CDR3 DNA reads TGTGCCAGCAGCGTGCAGGGCCCCGTTTCGCCCCAGCATTTT. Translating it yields CASSVQGPVSPQHF.

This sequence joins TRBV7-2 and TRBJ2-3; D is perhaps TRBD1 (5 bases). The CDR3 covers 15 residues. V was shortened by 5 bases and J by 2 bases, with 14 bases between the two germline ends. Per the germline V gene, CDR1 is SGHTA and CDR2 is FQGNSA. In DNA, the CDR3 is TGTGCCAGCAGCGTCCTCAGGGTCCCCACAGATACGCAGTATTTT. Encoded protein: CASSVLRVPTDTQYF.

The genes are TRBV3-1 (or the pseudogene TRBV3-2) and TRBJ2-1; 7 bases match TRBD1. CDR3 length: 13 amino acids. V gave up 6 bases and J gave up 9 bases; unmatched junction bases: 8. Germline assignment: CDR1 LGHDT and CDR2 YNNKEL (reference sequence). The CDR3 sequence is CASRTGSIGEQFF. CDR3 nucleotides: TGTGCCAGCAGGACAGGGTCGATCGGTGAGCAGTTCTTC.

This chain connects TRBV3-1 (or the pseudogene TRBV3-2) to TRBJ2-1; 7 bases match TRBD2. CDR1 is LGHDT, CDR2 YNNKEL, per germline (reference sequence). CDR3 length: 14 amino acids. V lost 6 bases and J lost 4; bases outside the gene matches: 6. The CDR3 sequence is CASSTSGVYNEQFF. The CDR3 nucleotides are TGTGCCAGCAGTACCAGCGGGGTATACAATGAGCAGTTCTTC.

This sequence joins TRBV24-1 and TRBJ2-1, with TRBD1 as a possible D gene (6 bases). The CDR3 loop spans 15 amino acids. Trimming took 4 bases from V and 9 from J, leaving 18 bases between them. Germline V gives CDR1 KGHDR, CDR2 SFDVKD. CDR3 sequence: CATSDTGRSAGEQFF. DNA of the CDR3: TGTGCCACCAGTGACACAGGGAGATCAGCTGGTGAGCAGTTCTTC.

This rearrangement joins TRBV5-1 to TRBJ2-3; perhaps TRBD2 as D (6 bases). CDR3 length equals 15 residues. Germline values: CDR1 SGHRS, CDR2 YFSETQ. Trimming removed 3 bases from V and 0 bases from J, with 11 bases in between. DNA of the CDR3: TGCGCCAGCAGCTCGGAGCGGGCTAGCACAGATACGCAGTATTTT. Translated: CASSSERASTDTQYF.

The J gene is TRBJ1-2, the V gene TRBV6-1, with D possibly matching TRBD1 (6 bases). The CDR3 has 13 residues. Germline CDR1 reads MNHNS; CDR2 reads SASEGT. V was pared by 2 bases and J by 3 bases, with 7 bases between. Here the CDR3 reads CASSEWTDYGYTF. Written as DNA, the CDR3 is TGTGCCAGCAGTGAATGGACAGACTATGGCTACACCTTC.

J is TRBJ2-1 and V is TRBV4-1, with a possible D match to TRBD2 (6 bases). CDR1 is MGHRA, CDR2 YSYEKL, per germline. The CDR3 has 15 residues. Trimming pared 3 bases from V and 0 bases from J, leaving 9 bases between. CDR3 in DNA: TGCGCCAGCAGCCAGGGACTCATCTCCTACAATGAGCAGTTCTTC. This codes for CASSQGLISYNEQFF.

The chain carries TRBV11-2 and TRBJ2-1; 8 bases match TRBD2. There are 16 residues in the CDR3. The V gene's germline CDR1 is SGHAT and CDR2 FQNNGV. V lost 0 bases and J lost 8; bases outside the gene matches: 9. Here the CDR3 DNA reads TGTGCCAGCAGCTTAGAGCGGGGGGCCCGTAATGATGAGCAGTTCTTC. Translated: CASSLERGARNDEQFF.

The CDR3 reads CASSLPIQGLGYTF. Written as DNA, the CDR3 is TGTGCCAGCAGCTTACCTATACAGGGTCTCGGCTACACCTTC. The V call is TRBV7-9, the J call TRBJ1-2; D might be TRBD1 (6 bases). From germline, CDR1 is SEHNR and CDR2 FQNEAQ (reference sequence). Deletions cut 2 bases from V and 8 bases from J, with 15 bases between. The CDR3 totals 14 residues.

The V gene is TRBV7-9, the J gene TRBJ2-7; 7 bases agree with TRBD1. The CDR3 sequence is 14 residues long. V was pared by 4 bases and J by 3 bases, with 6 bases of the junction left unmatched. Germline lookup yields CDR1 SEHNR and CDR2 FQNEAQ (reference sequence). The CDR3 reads CASSSDRNYYEQYF. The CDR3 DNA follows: TGTGCCAGCAGCTCGGACAGGAATTACTACGAGCAGTACTTC. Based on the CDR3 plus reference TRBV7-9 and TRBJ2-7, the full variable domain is DTGVSQNPRHKITKRGQNVTFRCDPISEHNRLYWYRQTLGQGPEFLTYFQNEAQLEKSRLLSDRFSAERPKGSFSTLEIQRTEQGDSAMYLCASSSDRNYYEQYFGPGTRLTVT.

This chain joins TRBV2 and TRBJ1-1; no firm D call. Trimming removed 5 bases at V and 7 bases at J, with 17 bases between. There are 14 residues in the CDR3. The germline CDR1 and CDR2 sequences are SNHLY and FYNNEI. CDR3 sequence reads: CASSNPTGEFEAFF. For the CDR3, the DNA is TGTGCCAGCAGTAACCCGACGGGTGAGTTTGAAGCTTTCTTT.

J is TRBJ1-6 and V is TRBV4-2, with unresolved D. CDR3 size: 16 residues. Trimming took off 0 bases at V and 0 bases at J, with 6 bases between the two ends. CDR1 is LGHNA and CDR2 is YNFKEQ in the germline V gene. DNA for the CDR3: TGTGCCAGCAGCCAAGACTGGAGCTCCTATAATTCACCCCTCCACTTT. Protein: CASSQDWSSYNSPLHF.

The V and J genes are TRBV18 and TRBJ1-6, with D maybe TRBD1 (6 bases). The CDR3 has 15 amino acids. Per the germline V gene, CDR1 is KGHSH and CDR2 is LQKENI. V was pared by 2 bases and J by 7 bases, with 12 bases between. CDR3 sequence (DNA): TGTGCCAGCTCACCAGAGACAGGCCCCAATTCACCCCTCCACTTT. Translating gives CASSPETGPNSPLHF.

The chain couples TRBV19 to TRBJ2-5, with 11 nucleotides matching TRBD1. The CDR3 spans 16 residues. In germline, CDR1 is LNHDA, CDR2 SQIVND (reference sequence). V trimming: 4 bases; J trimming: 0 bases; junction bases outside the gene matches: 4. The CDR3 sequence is CASSSRDRGYQETQYF. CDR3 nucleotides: TGTGCCAGTAGTAGCCGGGACAGGGGGTACCAAGAGACCCAGTACTTC. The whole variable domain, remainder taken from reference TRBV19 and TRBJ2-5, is DGGITQSPKYLFRKEGQNVTLSCEQNLNHDAMYWYRQDPGQGLRLIYYSQIVNDFQKGDIAEGYSVSREKKESFPLTVTSAQKNPTAFYLCASSSRDRGYQETQYFGPGTRLLVL.

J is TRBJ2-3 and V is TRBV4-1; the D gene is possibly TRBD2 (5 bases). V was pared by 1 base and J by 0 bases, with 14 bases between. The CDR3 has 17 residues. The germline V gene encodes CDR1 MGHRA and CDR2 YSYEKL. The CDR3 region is CASSQGPSGGSTDTQYF. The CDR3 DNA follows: TGCGCCAGCAGCCAAGGCCCTTCCGGAGGAAGCACAGATACGCAGTATTTT.

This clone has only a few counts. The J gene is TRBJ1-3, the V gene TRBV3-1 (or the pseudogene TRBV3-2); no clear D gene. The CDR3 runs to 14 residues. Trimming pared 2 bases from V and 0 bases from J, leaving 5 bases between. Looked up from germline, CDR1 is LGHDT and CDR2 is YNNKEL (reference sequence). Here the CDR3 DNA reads TGTGCCAGCAGCCAACGACACTCTGGAAACACCATATATTTT. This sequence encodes CASSQRHSGNTIYF.

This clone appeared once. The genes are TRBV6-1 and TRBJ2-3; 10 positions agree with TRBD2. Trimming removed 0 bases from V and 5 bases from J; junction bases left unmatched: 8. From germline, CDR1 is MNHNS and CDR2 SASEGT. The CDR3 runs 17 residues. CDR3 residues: CASSEAGSAGGVDTQYF. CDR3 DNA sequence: TGTGCCAGCAGTGAAGCAGGTTCAGCGGGAGGGGTAGATACGCAGTATTTT.

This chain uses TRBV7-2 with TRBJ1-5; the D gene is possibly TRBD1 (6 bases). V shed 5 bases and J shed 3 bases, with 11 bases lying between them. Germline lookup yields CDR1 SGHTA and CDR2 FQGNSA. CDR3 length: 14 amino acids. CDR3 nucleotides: TGTGCCAGCAGCAGGGGGAAAAACAATCAGCCCCAGCATTTT. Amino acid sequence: CASSRGKNNQPQHF.

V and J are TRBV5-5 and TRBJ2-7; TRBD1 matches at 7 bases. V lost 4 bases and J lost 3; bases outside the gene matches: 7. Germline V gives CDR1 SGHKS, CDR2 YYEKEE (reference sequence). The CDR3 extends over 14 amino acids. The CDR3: CASSRDSVVYEQYV. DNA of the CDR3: TGTGCCAGCAGCCGGGACAGCGTTGTCTACGAGCAGTACGTC.

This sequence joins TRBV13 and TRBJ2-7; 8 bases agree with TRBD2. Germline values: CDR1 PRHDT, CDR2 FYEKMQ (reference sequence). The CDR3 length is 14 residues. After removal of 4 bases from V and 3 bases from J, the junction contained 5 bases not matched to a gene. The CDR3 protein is CASSSTSDYYEQYF. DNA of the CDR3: TGTGCCAGCAGCTCGACTAGCGATTACTACGAGCAGTACTTC.

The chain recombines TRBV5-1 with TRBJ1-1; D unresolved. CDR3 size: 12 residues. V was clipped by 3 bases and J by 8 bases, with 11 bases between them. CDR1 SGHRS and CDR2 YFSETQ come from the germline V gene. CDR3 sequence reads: CASSWGEGEAFF. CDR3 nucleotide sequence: TGCGCCAGCAGCTGGGGAGAAGGAGAAGCTTTCTTT.

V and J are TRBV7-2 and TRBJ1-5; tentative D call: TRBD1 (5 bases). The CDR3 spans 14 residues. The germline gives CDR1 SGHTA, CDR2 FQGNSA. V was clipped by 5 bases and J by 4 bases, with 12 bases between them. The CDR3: CASSLGKGNQPQHF. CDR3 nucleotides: TGTGCCAGCAGCCTTGGGAAGGGGAATCAGCCCCAGCATTTT.

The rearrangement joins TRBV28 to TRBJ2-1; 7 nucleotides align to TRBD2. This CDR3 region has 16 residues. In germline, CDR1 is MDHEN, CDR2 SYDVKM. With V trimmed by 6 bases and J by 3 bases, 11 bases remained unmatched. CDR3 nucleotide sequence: TGTGCCAGCAGCCCCTTTCGGCGGGGGAACTACAATGAGCAGTTCTTC. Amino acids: CASSPFRRGNYNEQFF.